What follows is one T cell receptor (beta chain) and its context. In this sample, this clone turned up a few times. Its recognized antigen is unknown. No base quality values were provided; no much bigger clone lies one nucleotide off. TCRbeta CDR3 regions were amplified from genomic DNA by means of the immunoSEQ Assay, a bias-controlled multiplex PCR. Per the original workflow: Nucleated cell counts per sample were estimated from amplification of reference gene primers within the assay. To quantify the absolute abundance of each unique TCRbeta CDR3 rearrangement, sequence reads were collapsed and filtered. Productive Simpson clonality was computed per sample as the square root of Simpson's diversity index over productive rearrangements. TCRdb re-hosts the immuneACCESS table, in-frame sequences only. Its copies lack some clones; in the studies checked, an unresolved V gene accounts for under half of them, and the cause for the rest is not known. D and trimming were read from the DNA, whereas the V and J calls and clone size are those reported in that table. The sample yields about 68,000 clones; 65% to 90% were counted once. The ten biggest clones cover almost 1.5% of the sample.

Each collaborating institution followed its own protocols to collect whole blood in K2EDTA tubes. For TCRbeta analysis, collaborators shipped samples in one of three forms: frozen whole blood, isolated PBMCs, or DNA extracted from either of those sample types. This specimen belongs to a study of blood T cell repertoires in COVID-19 (TCRdb year 2020). General notes on the study: Collaborator samples came from the United States, Italy and Spain and covered acute and convalescent phases of COVID-19. The prospective study material was composed of cDNA or gDNA derived from T cells, B-cell-depleted T cells, or PBMCs. The dataset comprised deeply sampled blood TCRbeta repertoires from subjects exposed to, actively infected with, or recovered from COVID-19. The repertoires were made available in a free public database intended to serve as a resource for research on the immune response to SARS-CoV-2. Samples came from the ongoing ImmuneRACE study (first 160 participants) plus 1,254 subjects from 6 global collaborators. Nearly every sample came with metadata listing a de-identified subject ID, COVID-19 status, age in years and sex. Where HLA class I and class II types were available, the types were taken from metadata supplied by the sample provider, not from assay-based typing.

Broad study findings and their caveats: The amount of clinical and demographic metadata varied by source and participant and was provided uncurated.

The material sequenced was peripheral blood. The sequence was obtained from a woman aged 60-70 years with acute or convalescent COVID-19.

The DNA sequence is as follows: TGTGCCAGCAGCCCTGACACCGGGGAGCTGTTTTTT. It encodes CASSPDTGELFF. The chain was built from TRBV2 and TRBJ2-2; the D gene cannot be named for sure. The CDR3 measures 12 amino acids from cysteine to phenylalanine. The entry retains the CDR3 DNA only, 36 bases that are in frame from base 1. V gives up 6 bases and J gives up 3 bases, and the segment between their germline ends measures 5 bases. From the germline V gene, CDR1 is SNHLY and CDR2 is FYNNEI.